Sequencing of this T cell receptor beta chain was carried out in a study of T cell changes during pregnancy in multiple sclerosis. Profiled with immunoSEQ multiplex PCR; TCRdb holds only in-frame clones, not every one. This table holds 30,000 to 45,000 clones, around nine tenths found once. The V end lost 5 bases, the J end lost 1 base, and 15 bases lay between the germline ends. CDR1 MDHEN and CDR2 SYDVKM come from the germline V gene. The CDR3 totals 16 residues. The chain recombines TRBV28 with TRBJ1-3; D unclear. The source material was CD8+ T cells from peripheral blood mononuclear cells, sampled before pregnancy. This clonotype was sampled from a female donor with multiple sclerosis, enrolled in a pregnancy study. CDR3: CASSTWTDFSGNTIYF. The CDR3 DNA reads as TGTGCCAGCAGTACCTGGACGGACTTTTCTGGAAACACCATATATTTT.